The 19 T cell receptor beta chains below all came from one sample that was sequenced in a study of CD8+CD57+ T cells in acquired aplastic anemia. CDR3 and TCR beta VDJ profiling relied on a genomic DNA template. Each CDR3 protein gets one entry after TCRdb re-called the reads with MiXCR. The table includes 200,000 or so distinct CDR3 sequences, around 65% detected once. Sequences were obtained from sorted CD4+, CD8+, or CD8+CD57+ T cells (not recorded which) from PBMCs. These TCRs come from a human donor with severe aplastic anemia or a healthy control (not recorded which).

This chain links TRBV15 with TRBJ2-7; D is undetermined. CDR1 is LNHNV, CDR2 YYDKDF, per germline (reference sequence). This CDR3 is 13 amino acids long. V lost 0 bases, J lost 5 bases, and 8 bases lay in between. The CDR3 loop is CATSRDLAHEQYF. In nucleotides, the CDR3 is TGTGCCACCAGCAGAGATTTAGCACACGAGCAGTACTTC.

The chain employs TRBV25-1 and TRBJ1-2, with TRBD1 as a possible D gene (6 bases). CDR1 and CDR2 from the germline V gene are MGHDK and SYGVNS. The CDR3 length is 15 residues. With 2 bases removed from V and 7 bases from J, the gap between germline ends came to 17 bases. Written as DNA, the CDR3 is TGTGCCAGCAGTGAACGAACTGACAGGCCCCCTGGCTACACCTTC. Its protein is CASSERTDRPPGYTF.

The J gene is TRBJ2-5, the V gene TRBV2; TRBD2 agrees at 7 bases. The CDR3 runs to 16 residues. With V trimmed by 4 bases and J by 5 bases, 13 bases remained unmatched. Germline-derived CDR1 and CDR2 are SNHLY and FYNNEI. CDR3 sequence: CASSVRLAANGETQYF. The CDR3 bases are TGTGCCAGCAGTGTACGTCTAGCGGCTAACGGTGAGACCCAGTACTTC.

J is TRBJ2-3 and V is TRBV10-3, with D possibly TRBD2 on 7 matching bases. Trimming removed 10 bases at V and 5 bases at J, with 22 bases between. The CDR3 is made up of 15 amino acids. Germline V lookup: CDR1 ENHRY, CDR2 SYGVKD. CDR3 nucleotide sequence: TGTGCCACCGGCGCGGGGGCGCAGGGCGGAGATACGCAGTATTTT. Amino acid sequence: CATGAGAQGGDTQYF.

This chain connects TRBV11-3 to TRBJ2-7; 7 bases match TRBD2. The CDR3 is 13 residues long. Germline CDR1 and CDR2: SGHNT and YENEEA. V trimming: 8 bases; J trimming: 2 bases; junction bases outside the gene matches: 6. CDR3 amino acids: CASGRGGTYEQYF. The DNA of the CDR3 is TGTGCCAGCGGGAGGGGAGGAACCTACGAGCAGTACTTC.

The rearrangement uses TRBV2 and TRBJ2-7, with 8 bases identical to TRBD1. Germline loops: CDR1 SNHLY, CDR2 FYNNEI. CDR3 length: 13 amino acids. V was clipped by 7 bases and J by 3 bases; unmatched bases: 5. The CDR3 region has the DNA TGTGCCAGCAAATTAGGACAGGGCTACGAGCAGTACTTC. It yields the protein CASKLGQGYEQYF.

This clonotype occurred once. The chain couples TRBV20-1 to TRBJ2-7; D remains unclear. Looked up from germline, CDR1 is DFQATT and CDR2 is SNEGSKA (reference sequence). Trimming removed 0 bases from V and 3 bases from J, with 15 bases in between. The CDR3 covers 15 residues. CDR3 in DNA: TGCAGTGCTAGAGATTTTCGGCGGCCCGACTACGAGCAGTACTTC. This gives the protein CSARDFRRPDYEQYF.

The CDR3 DNA is TGTGCCACCAGTGAGCTTAGCGGGAAGTACAATGAGCAGTTCTTC. Encoded protein: CATSELSGKYNEQFF. The gene calls are TRBV24-1 and TRBJ2-1; 8 bases agree with TRBD2. V trimming: 4 bases; J trimming: 4 bases; junction bases outside the gene matches: 5. Germline assignment: CDR1 KGHDR and CDR2 SFDVKD. This CDR3 comprises 15 residues.

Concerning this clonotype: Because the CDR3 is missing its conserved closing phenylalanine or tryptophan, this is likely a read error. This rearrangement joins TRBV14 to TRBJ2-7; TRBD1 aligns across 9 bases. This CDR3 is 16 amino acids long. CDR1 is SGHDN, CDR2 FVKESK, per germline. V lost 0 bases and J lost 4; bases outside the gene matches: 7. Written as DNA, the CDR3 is TGTGCCAGCAGCCAAGATCCGGGACAGGGTATTTACGAGCAGTACCTC. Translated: CASSQDPGQGIYEQYL.

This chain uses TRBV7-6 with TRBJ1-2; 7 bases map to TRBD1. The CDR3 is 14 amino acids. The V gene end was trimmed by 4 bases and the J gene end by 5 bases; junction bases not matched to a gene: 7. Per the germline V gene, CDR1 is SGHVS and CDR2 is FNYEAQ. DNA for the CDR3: TGTGCCAGCAGCTCAGGGGACAGAATATATGGCTACACCTTC. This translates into CASSSGDRIYGYTF.

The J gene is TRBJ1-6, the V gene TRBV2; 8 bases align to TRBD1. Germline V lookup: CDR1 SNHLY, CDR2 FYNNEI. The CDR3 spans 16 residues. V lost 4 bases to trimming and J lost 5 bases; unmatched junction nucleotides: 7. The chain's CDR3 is CASSGGQGANNSPLHF. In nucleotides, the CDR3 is TGTGCCAGCAGTGGAGGCCAGGGGGCAAATAATTCACCCCTCCACTTT.

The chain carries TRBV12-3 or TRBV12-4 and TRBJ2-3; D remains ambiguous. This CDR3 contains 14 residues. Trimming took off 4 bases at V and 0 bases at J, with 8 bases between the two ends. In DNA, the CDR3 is TGTGCCAGCAGTTCACAGCTTAGCACAGATACGCAGTATTTT. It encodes CASSSQLSTDTQYF.

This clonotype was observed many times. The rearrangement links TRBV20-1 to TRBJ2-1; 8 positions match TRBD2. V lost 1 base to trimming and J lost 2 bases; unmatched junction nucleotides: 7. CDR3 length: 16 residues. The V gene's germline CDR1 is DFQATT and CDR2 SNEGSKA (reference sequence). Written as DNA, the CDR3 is TGCAGTGCTAGAGGAGAGCGGGGGTCAACCTACAATGAGCAGTTCTTC. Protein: CSARGERGSTYNEQFF.

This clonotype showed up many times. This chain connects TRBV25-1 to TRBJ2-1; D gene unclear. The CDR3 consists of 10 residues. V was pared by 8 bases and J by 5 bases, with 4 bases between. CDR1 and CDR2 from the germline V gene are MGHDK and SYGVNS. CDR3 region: CASGDNEQFF. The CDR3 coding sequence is TGTGCCAGCGGGGACAATGAGCAGTTCTTC.

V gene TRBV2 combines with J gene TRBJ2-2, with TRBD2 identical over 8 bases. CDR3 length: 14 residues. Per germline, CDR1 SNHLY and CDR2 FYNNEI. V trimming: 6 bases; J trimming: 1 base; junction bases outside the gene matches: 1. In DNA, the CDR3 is TGTGCCAGCAGACTAGCGGTGAACACCGGGGAGCTGTTTTTT. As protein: CASRLAVNTGELFF.

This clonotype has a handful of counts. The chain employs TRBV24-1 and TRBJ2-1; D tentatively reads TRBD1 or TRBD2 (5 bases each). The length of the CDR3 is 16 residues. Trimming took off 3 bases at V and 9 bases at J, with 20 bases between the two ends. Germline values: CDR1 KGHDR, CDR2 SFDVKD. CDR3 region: CATSDNRDRPSSEQFF. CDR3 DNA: TGTGCCACCAGTGATAACCGGGACCGACCTTCCAGTGAGCAGTTCTTC.

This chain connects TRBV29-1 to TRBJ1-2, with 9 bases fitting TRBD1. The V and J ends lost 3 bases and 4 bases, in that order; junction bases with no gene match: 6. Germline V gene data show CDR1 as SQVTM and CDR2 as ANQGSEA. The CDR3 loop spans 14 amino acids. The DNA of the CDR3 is TGCAGCGTTGACTTGGACAGGGGACTCTATGGCTACACCTTC. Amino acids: CSVDLDRGLYGYTF.

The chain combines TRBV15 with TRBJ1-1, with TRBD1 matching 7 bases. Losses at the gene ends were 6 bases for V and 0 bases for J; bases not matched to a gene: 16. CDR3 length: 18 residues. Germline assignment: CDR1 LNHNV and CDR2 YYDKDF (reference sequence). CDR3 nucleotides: TGTGCCACCAGTCGACCAATCCGGACAGGTACCATGAACACTGAAGCTTTCTTT. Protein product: CATSRPIRTGTMNTEAFF.

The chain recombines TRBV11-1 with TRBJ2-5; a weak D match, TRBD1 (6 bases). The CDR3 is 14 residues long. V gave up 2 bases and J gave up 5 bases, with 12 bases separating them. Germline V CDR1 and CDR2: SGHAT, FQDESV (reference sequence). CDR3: CASSLMQGMETQYF. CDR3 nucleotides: TGTGCCAGCAGCTTAATGCAGGGGATGGAGACCCAGTACTTC.